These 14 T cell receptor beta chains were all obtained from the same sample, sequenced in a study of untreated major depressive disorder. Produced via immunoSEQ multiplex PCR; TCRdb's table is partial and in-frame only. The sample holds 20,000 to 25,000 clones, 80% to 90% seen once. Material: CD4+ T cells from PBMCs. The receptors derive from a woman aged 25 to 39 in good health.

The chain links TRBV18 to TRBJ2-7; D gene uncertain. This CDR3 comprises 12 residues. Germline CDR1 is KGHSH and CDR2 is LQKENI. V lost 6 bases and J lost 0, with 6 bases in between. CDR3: CASSTASYEQYF. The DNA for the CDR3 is TGTGCCAGCTCTACAGCCTCCTACGAGCAGTACTTC.

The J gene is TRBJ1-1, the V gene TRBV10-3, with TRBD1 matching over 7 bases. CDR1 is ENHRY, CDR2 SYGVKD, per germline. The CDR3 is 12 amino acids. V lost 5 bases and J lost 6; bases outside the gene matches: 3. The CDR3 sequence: CAISNRGPEAFF. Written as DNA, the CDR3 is TGTGCCATCAGTAACAGGGGCCCTGAAGCTTTCTTT.

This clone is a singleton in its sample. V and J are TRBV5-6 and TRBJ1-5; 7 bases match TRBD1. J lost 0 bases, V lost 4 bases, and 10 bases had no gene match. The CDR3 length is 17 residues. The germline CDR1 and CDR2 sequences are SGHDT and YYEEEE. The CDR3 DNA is TGTGCCAGCAGCCAGATGGGACAGACTATTAGCAATCAGCCCCAGCATTTT. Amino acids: CASSQMGQTISNQPQHF.

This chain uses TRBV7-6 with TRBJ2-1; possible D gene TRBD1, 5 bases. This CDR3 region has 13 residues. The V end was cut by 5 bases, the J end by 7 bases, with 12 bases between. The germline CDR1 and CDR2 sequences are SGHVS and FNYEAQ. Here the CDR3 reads CASSPGKGNEQFF. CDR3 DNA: TGTGCCAGCAGCCCTGGGAAGGGGAATGAGCAGTTCTTC.

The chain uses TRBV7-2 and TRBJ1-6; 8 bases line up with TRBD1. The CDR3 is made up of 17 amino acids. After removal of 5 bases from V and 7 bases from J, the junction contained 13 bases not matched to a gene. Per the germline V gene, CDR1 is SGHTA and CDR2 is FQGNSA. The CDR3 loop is CASSLASGGLGNSPLHF. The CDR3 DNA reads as TGTGCCAGCAGCCTCGCCTCAGGGGGCTTGGGAAATTCACCCCTCCACTTT.

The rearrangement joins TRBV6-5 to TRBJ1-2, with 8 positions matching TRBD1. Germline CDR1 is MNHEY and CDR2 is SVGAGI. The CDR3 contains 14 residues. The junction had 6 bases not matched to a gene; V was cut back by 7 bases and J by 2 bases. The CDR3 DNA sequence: TGTGCCAGCACCCCCGGACAGGGAAACTATGGCTACACCTTC. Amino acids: CASTPGQGNYGYTF.

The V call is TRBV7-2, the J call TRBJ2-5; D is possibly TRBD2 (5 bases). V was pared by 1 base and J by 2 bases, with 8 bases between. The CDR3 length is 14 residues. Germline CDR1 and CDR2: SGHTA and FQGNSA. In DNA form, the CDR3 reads TGTGCCAGCAGCTTAGGGCCGGGACAAGAGACCCAGTACTTC. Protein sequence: CASSLGPGQETQYF.

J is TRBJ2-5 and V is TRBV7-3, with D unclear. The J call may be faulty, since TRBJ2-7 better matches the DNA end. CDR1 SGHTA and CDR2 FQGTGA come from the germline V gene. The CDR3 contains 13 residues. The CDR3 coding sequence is TGTGCCAGCAGCTTAGGTGTCTCCTACGAGCAGTACTTC. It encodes CASSLGVSYEQYF.

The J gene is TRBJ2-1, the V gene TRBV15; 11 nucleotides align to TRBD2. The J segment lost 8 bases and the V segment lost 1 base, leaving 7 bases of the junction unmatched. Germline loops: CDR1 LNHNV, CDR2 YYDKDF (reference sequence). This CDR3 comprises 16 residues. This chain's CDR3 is CATSRGRSGGADEQFF. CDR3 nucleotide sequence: TGTGCCACCAGCAGAGGTCGTAGCGGGGGGGCCGATGAGCAGTTCTTC.

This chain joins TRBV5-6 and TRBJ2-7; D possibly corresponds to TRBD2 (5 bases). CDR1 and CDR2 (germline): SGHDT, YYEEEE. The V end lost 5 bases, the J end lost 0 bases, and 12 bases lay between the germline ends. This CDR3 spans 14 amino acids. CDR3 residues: CASRWRGSSYEQYF. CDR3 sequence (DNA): TGTGCCAGCAGGTGGAGAGGGAGCTCCTACGAGCAGTACTTC.

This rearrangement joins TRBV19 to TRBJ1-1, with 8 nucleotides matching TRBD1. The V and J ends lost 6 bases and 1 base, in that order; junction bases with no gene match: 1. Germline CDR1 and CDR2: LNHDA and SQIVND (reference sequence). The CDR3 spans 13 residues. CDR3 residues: CASSGQGNTEAFF. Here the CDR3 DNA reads TGTGCCAGTAGCGGACAGGGGAACACTGAAGCTTTCTTT.

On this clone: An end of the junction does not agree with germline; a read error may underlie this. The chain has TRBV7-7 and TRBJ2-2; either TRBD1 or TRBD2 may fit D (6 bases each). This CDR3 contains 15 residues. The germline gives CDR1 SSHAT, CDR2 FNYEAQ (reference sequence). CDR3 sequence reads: CASSLGGGYTGELFF. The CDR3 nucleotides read TGTGCTAGCAGCTTAGGAGGGGGTTACACCGGGGAGCTGTTTTTT.

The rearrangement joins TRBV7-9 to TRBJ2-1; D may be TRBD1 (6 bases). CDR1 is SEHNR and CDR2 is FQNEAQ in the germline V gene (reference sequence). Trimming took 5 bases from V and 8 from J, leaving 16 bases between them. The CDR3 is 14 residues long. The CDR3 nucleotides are TGTGCCAGCAGCGAAGCTGGGGGCGTCGATGAGCAGTTCTTC. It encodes CASSEAGGVDEQFF.

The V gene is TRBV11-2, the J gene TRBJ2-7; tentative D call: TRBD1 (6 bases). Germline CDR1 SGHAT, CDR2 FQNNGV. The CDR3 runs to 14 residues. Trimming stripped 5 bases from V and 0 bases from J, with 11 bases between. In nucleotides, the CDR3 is TGTGCCAGCAGCCACTCGACAGGCTCCTACGAGCAGTACTTC. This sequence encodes CASSHSTGSYEQYF.